Following are 21 T cell receptor beta chains from one sample sequenced in a study of early T cells in non-severe SARS-CoV-2 infection. TCRdb passed the 5' RACE reads through MiXCR, listing each CDR3 protein once. The sample lists fewer than 130,000 distinct CDR3 sequences; approximately 12% were seen once. This specimen was whole blood, taken at baseline. These receptors were taken from an adult who was a healthcare worker with PCR-confirmed SARS-CoV-2 infection or an uninfected control (not recorded which).

The chain uses TRBV15 and TRBJ2-6; D remains ambiguous. V lost 4 bases to trimming and J lost 0 bases, with 13 bases between them. CDR1 LNHNV and CDR2 YYDKDF come from the germline V gene (reference sequence). The CDR3 covers 17 residues. CDR3 bases: TGTGCCACCAGCACAGGCAGGATACTCTCTGGGGCCAACGTCCTGACTTTC. Translation gives CATSTGRILSGANVLTF.

V gene TRBV5-1 combines with J gene TRBJ1-1; 9 nucleotides agree with TRBD1. Germline V lookup: CDR1 SGHRS, CDR2 YFSETQ. Germline trimming cut 3 bases from V and 4 bases from J; bases unmatched to any gene: 4. The CDR3 spans 14 residues. CDR3 bases: TGCGCCAGCAGCTGGGACAGGGCACGCACTGAAGCTTTCTTT. Amino acids: CASSWDRARTEAFF.

The chain uses TRBV30 and TRBJ1-5; D unclear. V dropped 2 bases and J dropped 0 bases, with 5 bases sitting between them. Germline CDR1 reads GTSNPN; CDR2 reads SVGIG (reference sequence). This CDR3 has 13 amino acids. This CDR3 is CAWSPDSNQPQHF. In DNA, the CDR3 is TGTGCCTGGAGTCCAGATAGCAATCAGCCCCAGCATTTT.

The table lists this clonotype with a few counts. The rearrangement uses TRBV20-1 and TRBJ1-1, with a possible D match to TRBD1 (6 bases). This CDR3 contains 16 residues. The V gene lost 6 bases and the J gene lost 4 bases, with 24 bases spanning the gap. Germline V gives CDR1 DFQATT, CDR2 SNEGSKA (reference sequence). CDR3 DNA sequence: TGCAGTGCCTGGGACCCAAGTAGCAGGGGAGGCACTGAAGCTTTCTTT. It specifies CSAWDPSSRGGTEAFF.

The rearrangement links TRBV10-3 to TRBJ2-7, with D maybe TRBD2 (6 bases). There are 12 residues in the CDR3. CDR1 and CDR2 (germline): ENHRY, SYGVKD. With 4 bases removed from V and 6 bases from J, the gap between germline ends came to 10 bases. CDR3 bases: TGTGCCATCAGTGGGTCGGGAGCCGAGCAGTACTTC. Encoded protein: CAISGSGAEQYF.

This clonotype has just a few counts. The chain has TRBV2 and TRBJ2-1, with 8 bases aligning to TRBD2. This CDR3 has 15 amino acids. Looked up from germline, CDR1 is SNHLY and CDR2 is FYNNEI. J gave up 9 bases and V 7 bases, and 14 bases lay outside the gene matches. CDR3 sequence (DNA): TGTGCCAGCACCCCCGAGGCAGCGGGAGTGGGTGAGCAGTTCTTC. The encoded protein is CASTPEAAGVGEQFF.

V is TRBV27 and J is TRBJ1-5; the D gene is possibly TRBD1 (5 bases). Germline V gene sequence: CDR1 MNHEY, CDR2 SMNVEV (reference sequence). The V gene lost 5 bases and the J gene lost 4 bases, with 18 bases spanning the gap. CDR3 length equals 16 residues. The CDR3 sequence: CASSRGPRVSNQPQHF. The CDR3 nucleotides read TGTGCCAGCAGTCGCGGGCCCAGGGTCTCGAATCAGCCCCAGCATTTT.

The chain combines TRBV5-1 with TRBJ2-7; 7 bases line up with TRBD1. The germline V gene encodes CDR1 SGHRS and CDR2 YFSETQ. J gave up 3 bases and V 1 base, and 4 bases lay outside the gene matches. The CDR3 consists of 14 residues. CDR3 DNA sequence: TGCGCCAGCAGCTTGCGGGACAGCTACTACGAGCAGTACTTC. It is translated as CASSLRDSYYEQYF. Full variable domain (outside the CDR3, taken from reference TRBV5-1 and TRBJ2-7): KAGVTQTPRYLIKTRGQQVTLSCSPISGHRSVSWYQQTPGQGLQFLFEYFSETQRNKGNFPGRFSGRQFSNSRSEMNVSTLELGDSALYLCASSLRDSYYEQYFGPGTRLTVT.

The CDR3 reads CASSLRLKTLYGYTF. The DNA for the CDR3 is TGTGCCAGCAGTTTAAGGCTGAAGACCCTCTATGGCTACACCTTC. The V and J genes are TRBV12-3 or TRBV12-4 and TRBJ1-2; D gene uncertain. CDR3 length: 15 amino acids. The germline V and J ends were trimmed by 2 bases and 4 bases, with 14 bases remaining between them.

The genes are TRBV5-5 and TRBJ2-2; D is perhaps TRBD2 (6 bases). The CDR3 has 14 residues. V shed 5 bases and J shed 6 bases, with 14 bases lying between them. The germline V gene encodes CDR1 SGHKS and CDR2 YYEKEE (reference sequence). This chain's CDR3 is CASRGPGGSGELFF. CDR3 bases: TGTGCCAGCAGGGGGCCCGGGGGATCCGGGGAGCTGTTTTTT.

This chain links TRBV5-1 with TRBJ2-3, with 11 bases matching TRBD2. J was trimmed by 6 bases and V by 5 bases; bases with no gene match: 14. Germline V gene lookup returns CDR1 SGHRS and CDR2 YFSETQ. This CDR3 has 17 residues. The CDR3 reads CASSPTLAGGPADTQYF. The CDR3 DNA reads as TGCGCCAGCAGTCCTACCTTAGCGGGGGGGCCAGCCGATACGCAGTATTTT.

This clonotype was counted between two and nine times. The rearrangement links TRBV20-1 to TRBJ2-7; TRBD2 is a possible D gene (5 bases). CDR1 is DFQATT and CDR2 is SNEGSKA in the germline V gene (reference sequence). Trimming took off 5 bases at V and 1 base at J, with 12 bases between the two ends. This CDR3 is 13 amino acids long. The CDR3 loop reads CSAHGGRSYEQYF. CDR3 bases: TGCAGTGCTCACGGAGGCAGGTCCTACGAGCAGTACTTC.

The chain links TRBV13 to TRBJ1-6; D gene unclear. Germline CDR1 is PRHDT and CDR2 is FYEKMQ (reference sequence). The length of the CDR3 is 14 residues. The germline V and J ends were trimmed by 1 base and 7 bases, with 8 bases remaining between them. The CDR3 DNA sequence: TGTGCCAGCAGCTTAGCGGCAGCAAATTCACCCCTCCACTTT. This translates into CASSLAAANSPLHF.

This clonotype was counted many times. The chain couples TRBV21-1 to TRBJ2-3. TRBV21-1 is termed a pseudogene. The CDR3 spans 11 residues. Here the CDR3 reads CASSTADTQYF. CDR3 in DNA: TGTGCCAGCAGTACCGCAGATACGCAGTATTTT.

This clonotype has at least ten counts. The rearrangement uses TRBV9 and TRBJ2-3; TRBD2 agrees at 13 bases. CDR1 is SGDLS and CDR2 is YYNGEE in the germline V gene. The junction had 9 bases not matched to a gene; V was cut back by 2 bases and J by 0 bases. The CDR3 covers 19 residues. CDR3 sequence reads: CASSVPGLAGVPSTDTQYF. The CDR3 region has the DNA TGTGCCAGCAGCGTCCCCGGACTAGCGGGGGTTCCTAGCACAGATACGCAGTATTTT.

This chain links TRBV7-3 with TRBJ2-3; 9 bases are a match to TRBD2. Trimming at V came to 3 bases and at J to 6 bases, leaving 7 bases not matched to a gene. The germline V gene encodes CDR1 SGHTA and CDR2 FQGTGA. The CDR3 runs 15 residues. The chain's CDR3 is CASSLSAGGLDTQYF. In nucleotides, the CDR3 is TGTGCCAGCAGCTTGTCGGCGGGGGGGCTCGATACGCAGTATTTT.

This clonotype was observed a handful of times. J is TRBJ2-5 and V is TRBV4-1, with 9 positions matching TRBD1. CDR1 and CDR2 (germline): MGHRA, YSYEKL. The CDR3 contains 15 residues. Trimming at V came to 3 bases and at J to 5 bases, leaving 7 bases not matched to a gene. The chain's CDR3 is CASSQAGTGSETQYF. The CDR3 DNA follows: TGCGCCAGCAGCCAGGCCGGGACAGGGTCCGAGACCCAGTACTTC.

This clonotype was detected many times. For the CDR3, the DNA is TGCAGTGCTAGAGATGGGACCGTCCCCTCCTACGAGCAGTACTTC. This codes for CSARDGTVPSYEQYF. V usage is TRBV20-1 and J usage is TRBJ2-7, with D perhaps assigned TRBD1 or TRBD2 (5 bases each). The germline V gene has CDR1 DFQATT and CDR2 SNEGSKA (reference sequence). V was pared by 0 bases and J by 0 bases, with 12 bases between. The CDR3 has 15 residues.

At least ten counts were recorded for this clonotype. This chain links TRBV12-3 or TRBV12-4 with TRBJ2-7; possibly TRBD2 for D (6 bases). V was trimmed by 10 bases and J by 0 bases, leaving 16 bases between them. The CDR3 is 14 residues long. The CDR3 bases are TGTGCCACCGCGGAGGGTTCTTACTCCTACGAGCAGTACTTC. Amino acids: CATAEGSYSYEQYF.

This clonotype was observed a handful of times. The J gene is TRBJ2-2, the V gene TRBV29-1; D assignment may be TRBD1 or TRBD2 (5 bases each). Trimming took 7 bases from V and 10 from J, leaving 19 bases between them. Germline V CDR1 and CDR2: SQVTM, ANQGSEA. The CDR3 has 13 residues. CDR3 bases: TGCAGCGCCTCTTTGGGACGGGAAGTGGAGCTGTTTTTT. This codes for CSASLGREVELFF.

This clonotype was found a few times. The chain recombines TRBV3-1 with TRBJ2-1, with TRBD2 matching over 14 bases. Germline V CDR1 and CDR2: LGHDT, YNNKEL (reference sequence). Trimming at V came to 3 bases and at J to 6 bases, leaving 4 bases not matched to a gene. CDR3 length: 16 amino acids. In DNA, the CDR3 is TGTGCCAGCAGCCACCCAGGGACTAGCGGGAGCAATGAGCAGTTCTTC. Its translation: CASSHPGTSGSNEQFF.